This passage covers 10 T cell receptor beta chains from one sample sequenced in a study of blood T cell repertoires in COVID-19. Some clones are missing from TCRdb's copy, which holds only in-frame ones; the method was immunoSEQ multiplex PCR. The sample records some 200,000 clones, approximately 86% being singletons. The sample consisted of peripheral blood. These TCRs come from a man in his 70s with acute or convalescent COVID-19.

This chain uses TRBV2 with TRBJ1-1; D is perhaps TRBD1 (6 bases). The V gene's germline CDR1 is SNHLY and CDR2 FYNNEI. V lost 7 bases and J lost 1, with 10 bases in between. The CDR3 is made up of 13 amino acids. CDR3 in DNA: TGTGCCAGCACAGGGGCCTCGAACACTGAAGCTTTCTTT. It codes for CASTGASNTEAFF.

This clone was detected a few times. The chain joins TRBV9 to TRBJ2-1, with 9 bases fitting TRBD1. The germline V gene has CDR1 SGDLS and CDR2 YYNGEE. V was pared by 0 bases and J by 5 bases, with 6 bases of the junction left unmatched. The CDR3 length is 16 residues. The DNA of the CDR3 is TGTGCCAGCAGCGTAGAGCCGGACAGGGGCGACAATGAGCAGTTCTTC. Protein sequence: CASSVEPDRGDNEQFF.

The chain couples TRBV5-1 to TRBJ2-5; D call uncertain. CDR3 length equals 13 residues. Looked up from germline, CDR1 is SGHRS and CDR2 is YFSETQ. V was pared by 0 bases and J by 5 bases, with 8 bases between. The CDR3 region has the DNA TGCGCCAGCAGCTTGGGATTCGGGGAGACCCAGTACTTC. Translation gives CASSLGFGETQYF.

The CDR3 nucleotides read TGCAGCGCTACTCAGGGGGCTAGCAATCAGCCCCAGCATTTT. This encodes CSATQGASNQPQHF. V and J are TRBV29-1 and TRBJ1-5; 8 nucleotides match TRBD1. There are 14 residues in the CDR3. The J segment lost 0 bases and the V segment lost 7 bases, leaving 5 bases of the junction unmatched. Germline CDR1 reads SQVTM; CDR2 reads ANQGSEA. Looking up the rest from reference TRBV29-1 and TRBJ1-5 gives the full variable domain: SAVISQKPSRDICQRGTSLTIQCQVDSQVTMMFWYRQQPGQSLTLIATANQGSEATYESGFVIDKFPISRPNLTFSTLTVSNMSPEDSSIYLCSATQGASNQPQHFGDGTRLSIL.

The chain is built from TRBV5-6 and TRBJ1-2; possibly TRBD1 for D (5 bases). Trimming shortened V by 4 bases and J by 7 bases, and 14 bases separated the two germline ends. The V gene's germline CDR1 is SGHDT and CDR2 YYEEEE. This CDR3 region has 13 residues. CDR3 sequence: CASSVDRVGGYTF. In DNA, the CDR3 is TGTGCCAGCAGCGTCGACAGAGTCGGTGGCTACACCTTC.

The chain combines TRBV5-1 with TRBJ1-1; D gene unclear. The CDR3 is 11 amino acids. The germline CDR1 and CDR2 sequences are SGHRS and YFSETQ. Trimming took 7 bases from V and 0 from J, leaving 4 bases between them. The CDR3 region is CASVMNTEAFF. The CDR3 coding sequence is TGCGCCAGCGTAATGAACACTGAAGCTTTCTTT.

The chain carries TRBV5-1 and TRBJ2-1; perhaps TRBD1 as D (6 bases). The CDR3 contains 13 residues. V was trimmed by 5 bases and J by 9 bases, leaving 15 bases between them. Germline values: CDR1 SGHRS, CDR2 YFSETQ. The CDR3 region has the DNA TGCGCCAGCAGTAATCCAGGGGATCCTGAGCAGTTCTTC. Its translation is CASSNPGDPEQFF.

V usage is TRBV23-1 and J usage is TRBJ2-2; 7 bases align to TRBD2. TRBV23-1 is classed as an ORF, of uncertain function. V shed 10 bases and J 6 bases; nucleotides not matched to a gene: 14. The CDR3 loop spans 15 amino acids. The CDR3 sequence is CATPWGLAVSGELFF. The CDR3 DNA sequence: TGCGCCACTCCCTGGGGCCTAGCGGTCTCCGGGGAGCTGTTTTTT.

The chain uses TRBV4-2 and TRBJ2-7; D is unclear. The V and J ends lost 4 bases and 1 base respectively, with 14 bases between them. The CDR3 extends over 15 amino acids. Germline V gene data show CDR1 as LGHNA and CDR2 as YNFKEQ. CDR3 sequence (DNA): TGTGCCAGCAGCCTCAGACTGGGTAGGTCCTACGAGCAGTACTTC. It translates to CASSLRLGRSYEQYF.

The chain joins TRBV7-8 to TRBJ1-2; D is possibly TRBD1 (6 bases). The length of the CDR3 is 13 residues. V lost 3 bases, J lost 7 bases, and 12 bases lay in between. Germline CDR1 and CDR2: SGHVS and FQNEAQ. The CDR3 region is CASSFAGAGGYTF. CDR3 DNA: TGTGCCAGCAGCTTTGCGGGGGCGGGTGGCTACACCTTC.